The present entry profiles one T cell receptor (beta chain) with its context. Its target is unknown. The sample originates from a study of CD8 T cells in Susac syndrome. General study points: When the CD4+ T cell repertoires of patients with Susac syndrome were examined, they did not show any clonal expansion.

Peripheral blood CD8+ and CD4+ T cells were profiled by TCR beta sequencing. Negative isolation yielded CD8+ and CD4+ T cells; FACS enriched TEMRA cells. From germline, CDR1 is MNHEY and CDR2 SVGAGI. The CDR3 extends over 15 amino acids. With 7 bases removed from V and 1 base from J, the gap between germline ends came to 13 bases. Random hexamers served to reverse transcribe roughly 0.5 to 1 ug RNA. Each CDR3 protein gets one entry after TCRdb re-called the immunoSEQ multiplex PCR reads with MiXCR. Altogether 150,000 to 200,000 distinct CDR3 sequences are present, 90% to 95% being singletons, with the ten largest covering around 0.079%.

The chain carries TRBV6-5 and TRBJ2-2; D might be TRBD1 (6 bases). The sequencing sample was made of CD4+ T cells from PBMCs. This sequence originates from a human donor with Susac syndrome. CDR3 loop: CASTRGTGNTGELFF. In nucleotides, the CDR3 is TGTGCCAGCACCAGGGGAACAGGGAACACCGGGGAGCTGTTTTTT.